Shown below are 21 T cell receptor beta chains from a single sample sequenced in a study of T cell responses to AZD1222 COVID-19 vaccine. This table comes from immunoSEQ multiplex PCR, and its TCRdb copy is limited to in-frame clones, with some not included. Altogether over 100,000 clones are present, about 89% being singletons, with the ten largest covering 7.5%. The source was peripheral blood, collected on day 0 of AZD1222 vaccination. The receptors were sampled from an adult in good health.

This clone was seen only once. The chain combines TRBV6-5 with TRBJ1-1; no reliable D call. Trimming pared 0 bases from V and 3 bases from J, leaving 8 bases between. Germline V gives CDR1 MNHEY, CDR2 SVGAGI. This CDR3 spans 14 amino acids. The CDR3 is CASSYSWVDTEAFF. For the CDR3, the DNA is TGTGCCAGCAGTTACTCTTGGGTGGACACTGAAGCTTTCTTT.

V and J are TRBV5-4 and TRBJ1-2; no definite D call. The germline V and J ends were trimmed by 0 bases and 6 bases, with 18 bases remaining between them. CDR1 and CDR2 from the germline V gene are SGHNT and YYREEE (reference sequence). This CDR3 has 16 residues. Here the CDR3 reads CASSLEEFQALNGYTF. The CDR3 nucleotides read TGTGCCAGCAGCTTGGAGGAGTTCCAGGCGCTGAATGGCTACACCTTC.

This chain joins TRBV15 and TRBJ1-2; D remains unclear. The length of the CDR3 is 13 residues. V lost 1 base and J 7 bases, leaving 10 bases between the germline ends. Per germline, CDR1 LNHNV and CDR2 YYDKDF (reference sequence). The CDR3 region has the DNA TGTGCCACCAGCAGAGGCCAGGCTTCTGGCTACACCTTC. Translated, it gives CATSRGQASGYTF. Based on the CDR3 plus reference TRBV15 and TRBJ1-2, the full variable domain is DAMVIQNPRYQVTQFGKPVTLSCSQTLNHNVMYWYQQKSSQAPKLLFHYYDKDFNNEADTPDNFQSRRPNTSFCFLDIRSPGLGDTAMYLCATSRGQASGYTFGSGTRLTVV.

The chain has TRBV7-2 and TRBJ1-3; TRBD1 might be the D (5 bases). The CDR3 is 14 amino acids. Trimming cost V 4 bases and J 2 bases, with 9 bases left between them. In germline, CDR1 is SGHTA, CDR2 FQGNSA. CDR3 protein: CASSSQGTGNTIYF. The CDR3 DNA is TGTGCCAGCAGCTCTCAGGGTACTGGAAACACCATATATTTT.

This clone was recorded once. The rearrangement uses TRBV19 and TRBJ1-3, with a possible D match to TRBD1 (5 bases). The CDR3 contains 15 residues. V was clipped by 3 bases and J by 0 bases, with 9 bases between them. Per germline, CDR1 LNHDA and CDR2 SQIVND (reference sequence). CDR3: CASSIAGTSGNTIYF. The CDR3 DNA reads TGTGCCAGTAGTATTGCCGGGACCTCTGGAAACACCATATATTTT. Full variable domain (outside the CDR3, taken from reference TRBV19 and TRBJ1-3): DGGITQSPKYLFRKEGQNVTLSCEQNLNHDAMYWYRQDPGQGLRLIYYSQIVNDFQKGDIAEGYSVSREKKESFPLTVTSAQKNPTAFYLCASSIAGTSGNTIYFGEGSWLTVV.

The chain combines TRBV5-6 with TRBJ1-4; D is possibly TRBD1 (5 bases). The CDR3 is made up of 16 amino acids. Germline CDR1 reads SGHDT; CDR2 reads YYEEEE. V lost 0 bases to trimming and J lost 2 bases, with 11 bases between them. The CDR3: CASSLDYGTTNEKLFF. DNA for the CDR3: TGTGCCAGCAGCTTGGATTACGGGACCACTAATGAAAAACTGTTTTTT.

The rearrangement uses TRBV30 and TRBJ1-1, with 7 bases aligning to TRBD1. V lost 3 bases and J lost 11; bases outside the gene matches: 12. The germline gives CDR1 GTSNPN, CDR2 SVGIG (reference sequence). The CDR3 sequence is 13 residues long. The CDR3 region is CAWSGGGGLGAFF. In DNA, the CDR3 is TGTGCCTGGAGCGGCGGAGGGGGCCTCGGGGCTTTCTTT.

This clone has just one count. The J gene is TRBJ1-1, the V gene TRBV4-2, with D possibly being TRBD1 (6 bases). This CDR3 contains 12 residues. Germline V CDR1 and CDR2: LGHNA, YNFKEQ. V lost 6 bases and J 7 bases, leaving 12 bases between the germline ends. The CDR3 loop is CASSLDRHEAFF. The CDR3 nucleotides read TGTGCCAGCAGTCTGGACAGACATGAAGCTTTCTTT.

V and J are TRBV27 and TRBJ1-3, with D possibly being TRBD1 (5 bases). The CDR3 extends over 14 amino acids. Trimming took off 6 bases at V and 3 bases at J, with 12 bases between the two ends. Germline assignment: CDR1 MNHEY and CDR2 SMNVEV (reference sequence). The CDR3 reads CASSPTDNGNTIYF. The CDR3 DNA sequence: TGTGCCAGCAGCCCGACAGACAATGGAAACACCATATATTTT.

The chain carries TRBV6-5 and TRBJ2-5; D not resolved. The CDR3 sequence is 12 residues long. Trimming removed 0 bases at V and 1 base at J, with 0 bases between. Germline V gives CDR1 MNHEY, CDR2 SVGAGI. The CDR3 region has the DNA TGTGCCAGCAGTTACTCCCAAGAGACCCAGTACTTC. It specifies CASSYSQETQYF.

The chain joins TRBV14 to TRBJ2-7; D gene uncertain. The CDR3 loop spans 15 amino acids. The V and J ends lost 4 bases and 0 bases respectively, with 13 bases between them. Germline CDR1 reads SGHDN; CDR2 reads FVKESK. CDR3 sequence reads: CASSLQVRNSYEQYF. DNA of the CDR3: TGTGCCAGCAGCCTCCAAGTGAGGAACTCCTACGAGCAGTACTTC.

The rearrangement links TRBV30 to TRBJ1-3; D call uncertain. Looked up from germline, CDR1 is GTSNPN and CDR2 is SVGIG (reference sequence). This CDR3 spans 13 amino acids. Trimming removed 4 bases from V and 2 bases from J, with 9 bases in between. DNA for the CDR3: TGTGCCTGGAAAGTAAAGGCTGGAAACACCATATATTTT. This codes for CAWKVKAGNTIYF.

This chain links TRBV12-3 or TRBV12-4 with TRBJ1-3; D not resolved. V lost 8 bases to trimming and J lost 4 bases, with 9 bases between them. The CDR3 loop spans 12 amino acids. The CDR3 DNA follows: TGTGCCAGCGGGTTATTCGGAAACACCATATATTTT. Amino acid sequence: CASGLFGNTIYF.

V usage is TRBV2 and J usage is TRBJ1-1; 7 nucleotides agree with TRBD1. J lost 2 bases, V lost 7 bases, and 4 bases had no gene match. Per the germline V gene, CDR1 is SNHLY and CDR2 is FYNNEI. CDR3 length: 13 amino acids. The CDR3 sequence: CASTGGRNTEAFF. The DNA of the CDR3 is TGTGCCAGCACAGGGGGACGAAACACTGAAGCTTTCTTT.

This sequence joins TRBV4-1 and TRBJ2-2; D uncertain. The V end lost 1 base, the J end lost 0 bases, and 9 bases lay between the germline ends. The CDR3 is 16 amino acids. Germline CDR1 MGHRA, CDR2 YSYEKL. In DNA, the CDR3 is TGCGCCAGCAGCCAAGGTCTCCTAACGAACACCGGGGAGCTGTTTTTT. Residues: CASSQGLLTNTGELFF.

The count of this clone is one. The CDR3 DNA reads as TGTGCCAGCAGCCCCCCCTATAAGGGGCTAGGCACTGAAGCTTTCTTT. This translates into CASSPPYKGLGTEAFF. V and J are TRBV7-2 and TRBJ1-1; weak D call: TRBD1 (5 bases). Germline CDR1 and CDR2: SGHTA and FQGNSA. The V and J ends lost 5 bases and 4 bases respectively, with 20 bases between them. This CDR3 region has 16 residues.

V and J are TRBV7-6 and TRBJ1-5; unclear D gene. Germline assignment: CDR1 SGHVS and CDR2 FNYEAQ. Trimming cost V 1 base and J 5 bases, with 18 bases left between them. This CDR3 is 17 amino acids long. The CDR3, as DNA: TGTGCCAGCAGCTTAGATGCAGGCCATGGGCTCGATCAGCCCCAGCATTTT. Residues: CASSLDAGHGLDQPQHF.

The V call is TRBV6-6, the J call TRBJ1-1; 7 positions match TRBD1. CDR3 length: 16 residues. The V gene's germline CDR1 is MNHNY and CDR2 SVGAGI (reference sequence). The trim removed 2 bases at V and 2 bases at J, leaving 8 bases unmatched. In DNA, the CDR3 is TGTGCCAGCAGTTACGGGACAGCGAGATTAAACACTGAAGCTTTCTTT. Amino acids: CASSYGTARLNTEAFF.

The V and J genes are TRBV18 and TRBJ1-3, with D unresolved. CDR1 is KGHSH and CDR2 is LQKENI in the germline V gene. With 1 base removed from V and 0 bases from J, the gap between germline ends came to 7 bases. The CDR3 is 15 residues long. The CDR3: CASSPLKGSGNTIYF. The CDR3 coding sequence is TGTGCCAGCTCACCACTAAAAGGCTCTGGAAACACCATATATTTT.

The gene calls are TRBV18 and TRBJ1-6; tentatively, D is TRBD1 (5 bases). The germline V gene has CDR1 KGHSH and CDR2 LQKENI. The CDR3 runs 15 residues. With 2 bases removed from V and 8 bases from J, the gap between germline ends came to 13 bases. For the CDR3, the DNA is TGTGCCAGCTCACCAGGGGGAGGGGAGGATTCACCCCTCCACTTT. Protein product: CASSPGGGEDSPLHF.

This clone has a single count. The chain carries TRBV19 and TRBJ1-2; D perhaps matches TRBD1 (5 bases). The CDR3 is made up of 13 amino acids. V shed 10 bases and J shed 4 bases, with 16 bases lying between them. Germline V CDR1 and CDR2: LNHDA, SQIVND (reference sequence). In nucleotides, the CDR3 is TGTGCCACCAACCCGGGCAGGGTCTATGGCTACACCTTC. Protein: CATNPGRVYGYTF. Complete variable domain (other parts from reference TRBV19 and TRBJ1-2): DGGITQSPKYLFRKEGQNVTLSCEQNLNHDAMYWYRQDPGQGLRLIYYSQIVNDFQKGDIAEGYSVSREKKESFPLTVTSAQKNPTAFYLCATNPGRVYGYTFGSGTRLTVV.